Here is one T cell receptor (beta chain) with its context. V lost 7 bases and J 3 bases, leaving 18 bases between the germline ends. Germline CDR1 and CDR2: SNHLY and FYNNEI. CDR3 length equals 15 residues. The data are from a study of blood T cell repertoires in COVID-19. About the research overall: Samples came from the United States, Italy and Spain, spanning acute and convalescent COVID-19. Nucleic acid was either cDNA or gDNA, and it came from T cells, B-cell-depleted T cells, or PBMCs.

Original data processing: Reference gene primer amplification yielded estimated nucleated cell counts. Here immunoSEQ multiplex PCR was the method, and the copy in TCRdb shows in-frame clones only, minus some. V and J calls and clone size come straight from that table; D and trimming were deduced from the DNA. The repertoire holds fewer than 250,000 clones, with more than 70% as singletons. The TCR comes from a man aged 50-60 years with active or convalescent COVID-19. Sequencing was performed on peripheral blood. The V gene is TRBV2, the J gene TRBJ1-1; the D gene is possibly TRBD1 (5 bases). The CDR3 bases are TGTGCCAGCACCTACGGGGGGGGATCCGACACTGAAGCTTTCTTT. This translates into CASTYGGGSDTEAFF.